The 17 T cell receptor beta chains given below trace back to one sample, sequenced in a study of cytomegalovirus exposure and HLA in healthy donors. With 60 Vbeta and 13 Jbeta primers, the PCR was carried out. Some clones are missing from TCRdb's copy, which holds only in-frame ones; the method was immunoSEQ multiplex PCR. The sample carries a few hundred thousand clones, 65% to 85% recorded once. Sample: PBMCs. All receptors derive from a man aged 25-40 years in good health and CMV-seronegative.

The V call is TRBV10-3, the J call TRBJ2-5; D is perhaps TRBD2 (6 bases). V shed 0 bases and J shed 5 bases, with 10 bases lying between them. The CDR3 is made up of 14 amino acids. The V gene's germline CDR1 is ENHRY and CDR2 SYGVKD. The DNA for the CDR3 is TGTGCCATCAGTGAGTCCAGTGCGGGGGAGACCCAGTACTTC. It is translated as CAISESSAGETQYF.

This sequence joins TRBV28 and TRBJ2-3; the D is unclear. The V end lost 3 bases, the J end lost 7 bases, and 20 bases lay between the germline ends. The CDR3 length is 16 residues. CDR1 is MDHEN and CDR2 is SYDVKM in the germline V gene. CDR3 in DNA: TGTGCCAGCAGTTTTATTGGTACCGCTAAAGCCAATACGCAGTATTTT. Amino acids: CASSFIGTAKANTQYF.

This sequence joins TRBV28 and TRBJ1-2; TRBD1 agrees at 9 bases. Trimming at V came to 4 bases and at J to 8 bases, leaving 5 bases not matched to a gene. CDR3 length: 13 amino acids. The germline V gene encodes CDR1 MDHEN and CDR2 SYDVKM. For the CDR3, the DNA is TGTGCCAGCAGTTCCCACAGGGGGCTGGGCTACACCTTC. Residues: CASSSHRGLGYTF.

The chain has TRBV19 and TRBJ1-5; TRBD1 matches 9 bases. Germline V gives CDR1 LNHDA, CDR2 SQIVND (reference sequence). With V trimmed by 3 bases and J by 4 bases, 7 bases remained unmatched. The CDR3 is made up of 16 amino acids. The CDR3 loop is CASSIPVDRGNQPQHF. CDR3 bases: TGTGCCAGTAGTATCCCCGTGGACAGGGGAAATCAGCCCCAGCATTTT.

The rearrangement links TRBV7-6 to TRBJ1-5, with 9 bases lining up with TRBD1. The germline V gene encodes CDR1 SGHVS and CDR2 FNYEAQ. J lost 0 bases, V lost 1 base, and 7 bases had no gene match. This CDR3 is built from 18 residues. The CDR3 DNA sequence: TGTGCCAGCAGCTTAGTCCCCGGGACAGGGAGTAGCAATCAGCCCCAGCATTTT. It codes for CASSLVPGTGSSNQPQHF.

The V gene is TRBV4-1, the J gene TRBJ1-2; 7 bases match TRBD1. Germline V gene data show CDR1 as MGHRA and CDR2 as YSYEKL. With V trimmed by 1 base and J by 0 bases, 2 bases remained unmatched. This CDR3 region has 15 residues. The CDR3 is CASSQATGPNYGYTF. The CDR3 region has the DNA TGCGCCAGCAGCCAAGCGACAGGGCCTAACTATGGCTACACCTTC.

The DNA of the CDR3 is TGTGCCAGCAGTTTATCCCCCCTCCAAGCTTTCTTT. Amino acids: CASSLSPLQAFF. The chain links TRBV28 to TRBJ1-1; D remains unclear. Germline CDR1 reads MDHEN; CDR2 reads SYDVKM. The CDR3 spans 12 residues. V dropped 1 base and J dropped 9 bases, with 9 bases sitting between them.

The CDR3 DNA follows: TGTGCCAGCAGTTGGAGCTATGGCTACACCTTC. As protein: CASSWSYGYTF. The chain has TRBV27 and TRBJ1-2; D not resolved. This CDR3 has 11 amino acids. V lost 4 bases to trimming and J lost 4 bases, with 4 bases between them. Germline-derived CDR1 and CDR2 are MNHEY and SMNVEV (reference sequence).

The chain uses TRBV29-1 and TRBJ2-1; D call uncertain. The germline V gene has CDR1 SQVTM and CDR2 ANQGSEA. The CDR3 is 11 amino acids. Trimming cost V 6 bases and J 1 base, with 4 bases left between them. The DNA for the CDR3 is TGCAGCGTCAATTCCTACAATGAGCAGTTCTTC. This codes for CSVNSYNEQFF.

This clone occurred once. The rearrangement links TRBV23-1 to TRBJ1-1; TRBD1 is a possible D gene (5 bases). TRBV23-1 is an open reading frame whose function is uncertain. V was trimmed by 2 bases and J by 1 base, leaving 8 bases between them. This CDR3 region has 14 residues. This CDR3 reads CASSQQTENTEAFF. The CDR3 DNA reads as TGCGCCAGCAGTCAACAGACAGAGAACACTGAAGCTTTCTTT.

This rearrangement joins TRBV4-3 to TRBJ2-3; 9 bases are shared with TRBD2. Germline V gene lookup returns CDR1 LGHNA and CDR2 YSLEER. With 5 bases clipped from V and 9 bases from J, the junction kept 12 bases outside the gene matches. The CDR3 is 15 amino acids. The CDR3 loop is CASSDLRSGGNTQYF. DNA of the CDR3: TGCGCCAGCAGCGACCTCAGAAGCGGGGGGAACACGCAGTATTTT.

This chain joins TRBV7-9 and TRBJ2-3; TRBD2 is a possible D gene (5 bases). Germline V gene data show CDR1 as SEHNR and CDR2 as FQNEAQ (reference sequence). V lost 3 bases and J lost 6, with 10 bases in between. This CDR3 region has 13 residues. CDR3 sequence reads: CASSLLGGDTQYF. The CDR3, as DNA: TGTGCCAGCAGCTTGTTGGGCGGGGATACGCAGTATTTT.

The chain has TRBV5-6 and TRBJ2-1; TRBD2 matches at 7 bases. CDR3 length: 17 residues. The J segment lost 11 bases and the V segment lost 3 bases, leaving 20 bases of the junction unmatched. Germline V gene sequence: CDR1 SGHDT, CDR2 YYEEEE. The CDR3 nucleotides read TGTGCCAGCAGCTCCCTTGGCCCCGGGACTACGCGGGGGAAGCAGTTCTTC. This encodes CASSSLGPGTTRGKQFF. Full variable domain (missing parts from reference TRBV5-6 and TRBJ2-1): DAGVTQSPTHLIKTRGQQVTLRCSPKSGHDTVSWYQQALGQGPQFIFQYYEEEERQRGNFPDRFSGHQFPNYSSELNVNALLLGDSALYLCASSSLGPGTTRGKQFFGPGTRLTVL.

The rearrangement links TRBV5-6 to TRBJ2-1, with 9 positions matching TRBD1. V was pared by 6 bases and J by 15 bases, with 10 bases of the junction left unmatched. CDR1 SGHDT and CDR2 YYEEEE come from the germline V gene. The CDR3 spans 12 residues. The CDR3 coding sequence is TGTGCCAGCAAAACGACCGGGACAGGGCTGTTCTTC. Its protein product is CASKTTGTGLFF.

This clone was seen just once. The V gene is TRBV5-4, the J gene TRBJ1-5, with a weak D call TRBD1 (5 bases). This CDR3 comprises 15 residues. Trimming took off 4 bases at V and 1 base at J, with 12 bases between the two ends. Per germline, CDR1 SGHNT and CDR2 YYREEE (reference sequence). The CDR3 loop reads CASSDGPGSNQPQHF. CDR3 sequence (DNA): TGTGCCAGCAGCGACGGTCCAGGGAGCAATCAGCCCCAGCATTTT.

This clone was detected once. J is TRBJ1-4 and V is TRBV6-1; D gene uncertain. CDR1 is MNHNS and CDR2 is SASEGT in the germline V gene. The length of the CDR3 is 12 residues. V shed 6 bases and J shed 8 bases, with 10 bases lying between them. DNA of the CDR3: TGTGCCAGCAGAACTGGGAGCGAAAAACTGTTTTTT. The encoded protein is CASRTGSEKLFF.

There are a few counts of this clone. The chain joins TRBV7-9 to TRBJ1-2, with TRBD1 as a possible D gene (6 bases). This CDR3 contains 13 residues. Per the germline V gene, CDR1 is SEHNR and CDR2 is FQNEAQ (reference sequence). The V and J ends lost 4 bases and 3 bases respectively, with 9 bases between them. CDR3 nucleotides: TGTGCCAGCAGCTCAGGGGTTCACTATGGCTACACCTTC. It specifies CASSSGVHYGYTF.